This T cell receptor beta chain came from a study of blood T cell repertoires in COVID-19 (TCRdb year 2020). Study-wide context: Collaborator samples came from the United States, Italy and Spain and covered acute and convalescent phases of COVID-19. The material from the prospective study consisted of cDNA or gDNA derived from T cells, B-cell-depleted T cells, or PBMCs. Where HLA class I and class II types were available, the types were taken from metadata supplied by the sample provider, not from assay-based typing. The repertoires were made available in a free public database intended to serve as a resource for research on the immune response to SARS-CoV-2. Sample metadata almost always included a de-identified subject ID, COVID-19 status, age in years and sex. Samples were obtained from the ongoing ImmuneRACE study (first 160 participants) and from some 1,200 subjects provided by 6 global collaborators. Deeply sampled blood TCRbeta repertoires from subjects exposed to, actively infected with, or recovered from COVID-19 were included in the dataset.

Comment on this clone: The specificity of this receptor is unknown. One end of the junction does not line up with germline, which may come from a read error.

The immunoSEQ Assay, a bias-controlled multiplex PCR, was used to amplify TCRbeta CDR3 regions from genomic DNA. The study's own analysis went as follows. Nucleated cell counts per sample were estimated from amplification of reference gene primers within the assay. To quantify the absolute abundance of each unique TCRbeta CDR3 rearrangement, sequence reads were collapsed and filtered. Productive Simpson clonality was computed per sample as the square root of Simpson's diversity index over productive rearrangements. TCRdb obtained this table from immuneACCESS and retained in-frame rearrangements with V and J assigned. These tables miss some clones; where compared with another copy, unresolved V genes account for less than half of the shortfall, and the remainder is unexplained. V and J calls plus clone size are reproduced from that table; the DNA served to infer D and trimming. The table for this sample lists approximately 110,000 clones; around 85% of them were counted only once. The ten largest clones take up about 13% of the sample.

Broader findings and caveats from the paper: How much clinical and demographic metadata was included differed by source and by participant, and the metadata was provided uncurated.

Each collaborating institution followed its own protocols to collect whole blood in K2EDTA tubes. For TCRbeta analysis, collaborator samples were shipped as frozen whole blood, as isolated PBMCs, or as DNA extracted from either sample type. Counted from cysteine to phenylalanine, this CDR3 has 9 amino acids. Only the CDR3 DNA is retained, 27 bases long and in frame from the first base. The germline V gene (reference sequence) specifies SEHNR as CDR1 and FQNEAQ as CDR2. The chain couples TRBV7-9 to TRBJ2-7, with the D gene call left open. The source of this sequence is a human donor in a cohort sampled during active COVID-19. The sequenced sample consisted of peripheral blood. The CDR3 region has the sequence CASSPGIGF. The nucleotides are TGTGCCAGCAGCCCAGGTATTGGCTTC.